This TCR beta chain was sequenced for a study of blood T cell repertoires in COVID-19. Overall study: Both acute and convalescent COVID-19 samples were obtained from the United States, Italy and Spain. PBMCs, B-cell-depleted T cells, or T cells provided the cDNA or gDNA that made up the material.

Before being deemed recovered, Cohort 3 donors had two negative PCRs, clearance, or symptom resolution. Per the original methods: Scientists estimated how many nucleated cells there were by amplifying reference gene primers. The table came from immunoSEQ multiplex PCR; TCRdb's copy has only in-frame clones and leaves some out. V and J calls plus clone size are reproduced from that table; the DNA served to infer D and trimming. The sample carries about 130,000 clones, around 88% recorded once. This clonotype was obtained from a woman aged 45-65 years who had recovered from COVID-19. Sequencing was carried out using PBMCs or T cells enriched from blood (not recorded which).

The CDR3 bases are TGTGCCAGTAGTGGGACAGGGGGAAAACTGTTTTTT. This encodes CASSGTGGKLFF. V usage is TRBV19 and J usage is TRBJ1-4, with TRBD1 identical over 11 bases. Germline CDR1 LNHDA, CDR2 SQIVND (reference sequence). CDR3 length equals 12 residues. The V gene end was trimmed by 5 bases and the J gene end by 10 bases; junction bases not matched to a gene: 0.